The 8 T cell receptor beta chains below were found in one sample sequenced in a study of T cell repertoires in cytomegalovirus infection. TCRdb itself ran the reads through MiXCR, one entry per CDR3 protein. The data show fewer than 700,000 distinct CDR3 sequences, more than 20% seen once. The sequencing input was CD8+ T cells from PBMCs. Source of these receptors: a human donor in good health (CMV status not recorded). Some clones in this sample may be carry-over from other donors' samples.

The V and J genes are TRBV14 and TRBJ2-3; D gene unclear. V shed 1 base and J shed 2 bases, with 7 bases lying between them. CDR1 and CDR2 from the germline V gene are SGHDN and FVKESK. The CDR3 contains 14 residues. The CDR3 nucleotides are TGTGCCAGCAGCCAAGCACGGTTCACAGATACGCAGTATTTT. This codes for CASSQARFTDTQYF.

With regard to this clonotype: Possible read error: a much larger clone is one base away. The chain couples TRBV6-8 to TRBJ1-2; tentative D call: TRBD1 (5 bases). Trimming stripped 1 base from V and 2 bases from J, with 14 bases between. Germline loops: CDR1 MNHGY, CDR2 SAAAGT. CDR3 length: 16 amino acids. The CDR3 reads CASSYCAGVSNYGYTF. The CDR3 DNA reads TGTGCCAGCAGTTACTGTGCGGGGGTCTCGAACTATGGCTACACCTTC.

This sequence joins TRBV18 and TRBJ2-1; 12 nucleotides match TRBD1. The CDR3 covers 15 residues. V shed 3 bases and J 6 bases; nucleotides not matched to a gene: 3. Looked up from germline, CDR1 is KGHSH and CDR2 is LQKENI. The CDR3 DNA reads as TGTGCCAGCTCACCGGGACAGGGGGCTTTCAATGAGCAGTTCTTC. As protein: CASSPGQGAFNEQFF. The full variable domain, its missing parts supplied by reference TRBV18 and TRBJ2-1, is NAGVMQNPRHLVRRRGQEARLRCSPMKGHSHVYWYRQLPEEGLKFMVYLQKENIIDESGMPKERFSAEFPKEGPSILRIQQVVRGDSAAYFCASSPGQGAFNEQFFGPGTRLTVL.

The J gene is TRBJ1-5, the V gene TRBV6-6; D gene uncertain. The CDR3 has 16 amino acids. V was trimmed by 0 bases and J by 6 bases, leaving 15 bases between them. CDR1 is MNHNY, CDR2 SVGAGI, per germline (reference sequence). CDR3 nucleotides: TGTGCCAGCAGTTACTCGATCGGCCAACCCACTCAGCCCCAGCATTTT. Translating gives CASSYSIGQPTQPQHF.

This clonotype appeared a single time. The V and J genes are TRBV29-1 and TRBJ2-7; D is possibly TRBD2 (5 bases). V was cut by 3 bases and J by 3 bases, with 15 bases left in between. The CDR3 consists of 14 residues. Germline V CDR1 and CDR2: SQVTM, ANQGSEA. The CDR3 sequence: CSVDGQRESYEQYF. The CDR3 nucleotides read TGCAGCGTTGACGGTCAGAGGGAGAGCTACGAGCAGTACTTC.

At least ten counts were recorded for this clonotype. The chain employs TRBV19 and TRBJ2-7; D is perhaps TRBD2 (5 bases). The CDR3 loop spans 15 amino acids. V lost 1 base and J 3 bases, leaving 13 bases between the germline ends. Germline V gene sequence: CDR1 LNHDA, CDR2 SQIVND (reference sequence). The CDR3 reads CASSIGGSGDYEQYF. The CDR3 bases are TGTGCCAGTAGTATAGGAGGGTCTGGGGACTACGAGCAGTACTTC.

The V gene is TRBV7-8, the J gene TRBJ2-3, with a tentative D call TRBD2 (7 bases). V shed 1 base and J shed 3 bases, with 14 bases lying between them. Germline CDR1 reads SGHVS; CDR2 reads FQNEAQ. The CDR3 has 16 amino acids. As DNA, the CDR3 is TGTGCCAGCAGCTTAGAGGGGGGGGTGGGGACAGATACGCAGTATTTT. It translates to CASSLEGGVGTDTQYF.

This clonotype has ten or more counts. This chain connects TRBV7-2 to TRBJ2-1, with 14 bases fitting TRBD2. The CDR3 runs 22 residues. V shed 5 bases, J shed 0 bases, and the junction held 18 bases outside the gene matches. Germline-derived CDR1 and CDR2 are SGHTA and FQGNSA. CDR3 coding DNA: TGTGCCAGCAGCCTAGACCCTCTATGGACTAGCGGGGGGTCCCTCTCCTACAATGAGCAGTTCTTC. It translates to CASSLDPLWTSGGSLSYNEQFF.